The clone carrying this T cell receptor beta chain showed up just once. This CDR3 has 16 amino acids. Germline trimming cut 8 bases from V and 3 bases from J; bases unmatched to any gene: 13. The germline V gene has CDR1 SNHLY and CDR2 FYNNEI. These data are taken from a study of CD8+CD57+ T cells in acquired aplastic anemia. An expansion of CD8+CD57+ cells by flow cytometry had been shown in patients chosen for sequencing. Profiles of TCR beta VDJ and CDR3 were generated from a genomic DNA template. MiXCR, run by TCRdb on the reads, gives a single entry per CDR3 protein. The sample consists of 200,000 to 300,000 distinct CDR3 sequences, roughly 82% of them appearing once.

The chain employs TRBV2 and TRBJ2-3; 8 bases are a match to TRBD1. This receptor was obtained from a human donor with aplastic anemia. Sequencing used sorted CD4+, CD8+, or CD8+CD57+ T cells (not recorded which) from PBMCs. The CDR3 nucleotides are TGTGCCAGCTGGAGACAGGGGAGGAGGACGACAGATACGCAGTATTTT. This encodes CASWRQGRRTTDTQYF.